This T cell receptor (beta chain) was captured in a study of T cells in Graves' hyperthyroidism and ophthalmopathy. General observations from the study: Most thyroid clonotypes with frequency above 0.001 were detected in blood. The model foresaw ophthalmopathy a median around 6 months prior to onset.

The diagnostic basis comprised clinical symptoms, serum thyroxine and TRAb, thyroid ultrasound and orbital computed tomography. The PBMCs were sourced from fresh peripheral blood (about 9.6 ml). Note on this clonotype: Its cognate antigen is unknown.

Amplified TCR beta CDR3 regions came from RNA transcripts. TCR CDR3 underwent first-round RT-PCR with the HTBI primer set. MiXCR, run by TCRdb on the multiplex PCR reads, gives a single entry per CDR3 protein. The sample lists fewer than 500,000 distinct CDR3 sequences, over 12% occurring once. V was clipped by 5 bases and J by 1 base; unmatched bases: 15. There are 18 residues in the CDR3. The germline gives CDR1 MNHEY, CDR2 SVGEGT. Sequencing input: blood. This sequence joins TRBV6-2 or TRBV6-3 and TRBJ2-5; 8 bases fit TRBD2. This sequence originates from a man between 18 and 35 years old with Graves' ophthalmopathy. The CDR3 region is CASSVYQRVAGPQETQYF. The CDR3 nucleotides are TGTGCCAGCAGTGTCTACCAGCGGGTAGCGGGGCCCCAAGAGACCCAGTACTTC.